A single sample is the source of the 20 T cell receptor beta chains below, sequenced in a study of blood T cell dynamics during melanoma immunotherapy. Sequencing was performed with immunoSEQ multiplex PCR; in TCRdb, only in-frame clones are kept and a portion is missing. Seen here are approximately 6,500 clones, around 90% observed once, and the top ten hold approximately 12%. Time point defined: pre-treatment baseline. The specimen was cell-free DNA from blood, collected from a patient treated with checkpoint blockade. The receptor source for this set is a human donor with melanoma.

This clone was detected only once. V is TRBV10-3 and J is TRBJ2-1; D unclear. CDR3 length: 14 residues. V was shortened by 0 bases and J by 4 bases, with 7 bases between the two germline ends. Germline assignment: CDR1 ENHRY and CDR2 SYGVKD. The CDR3 DNA follows: TGTGCCATCAGTGAGTCTCGGCCGTACAATGAGCAGTTCTTC. This sequence encodes CAISESRPYNEQFF.

The chain has TRBV7-2 and TRBJ2-7, with a tentative D call TRBD1 (5 bases). CDR1 SGHTA and CDR2 FQGNSA come from the germline V gene. There are 14 residues in the CDR3. Deletions cut 5 bases from V and 4 bases from J, with 15 bases between. CDR3 DNA sequence: TGTGCCAGCAGCCAAACTACCGACAGTTACGAGCAGTACTTC. Translating gives CASSQTTDSYEQYF.

V usage is TRBV14 and J usage is TRBJ2-2; 8 bases fit TRBD2. The CDR3 spans 18 residues. Germline V CDR1 and CDR2: SGHDN, FVKESK. J was trimmed by 0 bases and V by 1 base; bases with no gene match: 7. Here the CDR3 reads CASSQVVGGLANTGELFF. Written as DNA, the CDR3 is TGTGCCAGCAGCCAAGTCGTGGGGGGACTAGCGAACACCGGGGAGCTGTTTTTT.

The V and J genes are TRBV2 and TRBJ1-1, with TRBD1 identical over 8 bases. The V segment lost 11 bases and the J segment 3 bases; nucleotides outside the gene matches: 14. This CDR3 comprises 15 residues. Germline V gene sequence: CDR1 SNHLY, CDR2 FYNNEI. The CDR3 sequence is CAAAPSDRGDTEAFF. The CDR3 nucleotides are TGTGCCGCGGCACCCAGCGACAGGGGCGACACTGAAGCTTTCTTT.

In this sample, this clone turned up once. The CDR3 DNA reads TGTGCCAGCAGCTTGATGGGGGCTCTTGGAAACACCATATATTTT. It translates to CASSLMGALGNTIYF. The J gene is TRBJ1-3, the V gene TRBV5-5; TRBD1 might be the D (6 bases). Trimming pared 1 base from V and 3 bases from J, leaving 11 bases between. Germline V gene lookup returns CDR1 SGHKS and CDR2 YYEKEE (reference sequence). CDR3 length: 15 amino acids.

The chain combines TRBV5-1 with TRBJ1-5, with D perhaps TRBD1 (5 bases). Trimming removed 0 bases from V and 7 bases from J, with 5 bases in between. The CDR3 has 12 residues. Germline-derived CDR1 and CDR2 are SGHRS and YFSETQ. Here the CDR3 reads CASSLEGQPQHF. CDR3 DNA: TGCGCCAGCAGCTTGGAGGGGCAGCCCCAGCATTTT.

The chain carries TRBV2 and TRBJ2-1, with a tentative D call TRBD1 (5 bases). The CDR3 is 16 residues long. The ends were cut back, 3 bases at V and 4 bases at J, with 16 bases in the middle. From germline, CDR1 is SNHLY and CDR2 FYNNEI. The CDR3 spells CASSDSRVNIYNEQFF. The CDR3 DNA is TGTGCCAGCAGTGATAGCAGGGTAAATATTTACAATGAGCAGTTCTTC.

This clone showed up just once. The chain combines TRBV19 with TRBJ1-1; D is unclear. CDR1 is LNHDA, CDR2 SQIVND, per germline (reference sequence). The V end was cut by 6 bases, the J end by 5 bases, with 13 bases between. The CDR3 has 13 amino acids. The CDR3 DNA is TGTGCCAGTAGAAACTCCTACACGACTGAAGCTTTCTTT. Translating it yields CASRNSYTTEAFF.

The CDR3 here is CASSSVQNGELFF. DNA of the CDR3: TGTGCCAGCAGCTCGGTACAAAACGGGGAGCTGTTTTTT. The chain carries TRBV11-3 and TRBJ2-2, with D unresolved. Trimming removed 4 bases at V and 7 bases at J, with 10 bases between. The CDR3 runs 13 residues. Germline CDR1 SGHNT, CDR2 YENEEA.

CDR3 in DNA: TGTGCCAGCAGGCCGGGACCAAGCACAGATACGCAGTATTTT. Translating it yields CASRPGPSTDTQYF. The rearrangement uses TRBV5-6 and TRBJ2-3; D possibly matches TRBD1 or TRBD2 (5 bases each). The CDR3 runs 14 residues. The germline V gene encodes CDR1 SGHDT and CDR2 YYEEEE. V dropped 5 bases and J dropped 0 bases, with 10 bases sitting between them. The entire variable domain, with the rest obtained from reference TRBV5-6 and TRBJ2-3, is as follows: DAGVTQSPTHLIKTRGQQVTLRCSPKSGHDTVSWYQQALGQGPQFIFQYYEEEERQRGNFPDRFSGHQFPNYSSELNVNALLLGDSALYLCASRPGPSTDTQYFGPGTRLTVL.

V and J are TRBV18 and TRBJ2-1; D remains ambiguous. CDR1 and CDR2 (germline): KGHSH, LQKENI. V lost 5 bases and J 9 bases, leaving 14 bases between the germline ends. This CDR3 region has 13 residues. In DNA, the CDR3 is TGTGCCAGCTCAGCAACCCGGGCTGGTGAGCAGTTCTTC. Protein: CASSATRAGEQFF. Based on the CDR3 plus reference TRBV18 and TRBJ2-1, the full variable domain is NAGVMQNPRHLVRRRGQEARLRCSPMKGHSHVYWYRQLPEEGLKFMVYLQKENIIDESGMPKERFSAEFPKEGPSILRIQQVVRGDSAAYFCASSATRAGEQFFGPGTRLTVL.

The genes are TRBV5-8 and TRBJ1-2; D might be TRBD1 (5 bases). The length of the CDR3 is 14 residues. Trimming left V 3 bases short and J 2 bases short, with 11 bases between. Looked up from germline, CDR1 is SGHTS and CDR2 is YDEGEE. The CDR3 here is CASSSTGANYGYTF. CDR3 DNA: TGTGCCAGCAGCTCCACCGGGGCCAACTATGGCTACACCTTC.

This clone was seen once. This chain links TRBV19 with TRBJ1-2; 10 bases are a match to TRBD1. CDR3 length: 16 residues. J lost 5 bases, V lost 6 bases, and 12 bases had no gene match. Germline V gives CDR1 LNHDA, CDR2 SQIVND (reference sequence). CDR3 in DNA: TGTGCCAGTAGCCCTTTACCCGGGACAGGGGATTATGGCTACACCTTC. Protein sequence: CASSPLPGTGDYGYTF.

The chain links TRBV29-1 to TRBJ1-2; D gene ambiguous. The V end lost 7 bases, the J end lost 8 bases, and 14 bases lay between the germline ends. The CDR3 consists of 11 residues. Germline CDR1 and CDR2: SQVTM and ANQGSEA. CDR3 sequence (DNA): TGCAGCGCTGCCGCGGGCTGGGGCTACACCTTC. Amino acids: CSAAAGWGYTF. Full variable domain (rest looked up from reference TRBV29-1 and TRBJ1-2): SAVISQKPSRDICQRGTSLTIQCQVDSQVTMMFWYRQQPGQSLTLIATANQGSEATYESGFVIDKFPISRPNLTFSTLTVSNMSPEDSSIYLCSAAAGWGYTFGSGTRLTVV.

The CDR3 DNA sequence: TGCGCCAGCAGCTTTGGAAAGGGAAACACCATATATTTT. Translated, it gives CASSFGKGNTIYF. The V call is TRBV5-1, the J call TRBJ1-3; D gene ambiguous. Trimming cost V 2 bases and J 4 bases, with 7 bases left between them. Germline V gene data show CDR1 as SGHRS and CDR2 as YFSETQ. This CDR3 is built from 13 residues. Combining the CDR3 with reference TRBV5-1 and TRBJ1-3 gives the whole variable domain KAGVTQTPRYLIKTRGQQVTLSCSPISGHRSVSWYQQTPGQGLQFLFEYFSETQRNKGNFPGRFSGRQFSNSRSEMNVSTLELGDSALYLCASSFGKGNTIYFGEGSWLTVV.

The chain joins TRBV4-1 to TRBJ2-1, with D possibly being TRBD1 or TRBD2 (5 bases each). The V end lost 6 bases, the J end lost 10 bases, and 10 bases lay between the germline ends. The CDR3 is made up of 11 amino acids. Germline CDR1 and CDR2: MGHRA and YSYEKL. CDR3 in DNA: TGCGCCAGCAGGGAAGGGACGGAGCAGTTCTTC. Its protein is CASREGTEQFF.

The chain is built from TRBV5-4 and TRBJ2-7, with 8 bases aligning to TRBD2. There are 14 residues in the CDR3. Germline-derived CDR1 and CDR2 are SGHNT and YYREEE (reference sequence). With 0 bases clipped from V and 6 bases from J, the junction kept 5 bases outside the gene matches. CDR3 nucleotide sequence: TGTGCCAGCAGCTTGGGCGGGGGGAGGCGCGAGCAGTACTTC. This translates into CASSLGGGRREQYF.

Concerning this clone itself: The same CDR3 can be traced to other DNA sequences in this sample. The chain is built from TRBV20-1 and TRBJ2-3; D unresolved. This CDR3 has 11 amino acids. Per the germline V gene, CDR1 is DFQATT and CDR2 is SNEGSKA (reference sequence). V was pared by 6 bases and J by 2 bases, with 6 bases between. The CDR3 protein is CSATLTDTQYF. The CDR3 DNA reads as TGCAGTGCAACACTCACAGATACGCAGTATTTT.

The chain is built from TRBV2 and TRBJ2-2; TRBD1 matches at 11 bases. This CDR3 has 15 residues. Germline CDR1 reads SNHLY; CDR2 reads FYNNEI. V was pared by 6 bases and J by 1 base, with 1 base of the junction left unmatched. The CDR3 bases are TGTGCCAGCAGGGGGACAGGGGGGAACACCGGGGAGCTGTTTTTT. Encoded protein: CASRGTGGNTGELFF.

CDR3 residues: CASSLDRVLYEQYF. The CDR3 DNA follows: TGTGCCAGCAGCTTGGACAGGGTCCTTTACGAGCAGTACTTC. The chain joins TRBV5-6 to TRBJ2-7; possibly TRBD1 for D (6 bases). Germline V gene lookup returns CDR1 SGHDT and CDR2 YYEEEE. V was shortened by 0 bases and J by 4 bases, with 11 bases between the two germline ends. The CDR3 covers 14 residues.